This passage covers 25 T cell receptor beta chains from one sample sequenced in a study of tumor-infiltrating lymphocytes in primary liver carcinoma. Unsorted bulk tissue, roughly 19-33 mg of it, served as the source for co-extraction of RNA and DNA. Making TCR beta cDNA involved approximately 530 ng total RNA and a constant-region primer. What produced the TCR beta libraries was three nested multiplex PCR rounds using slightly modified ARM-PCR. A C-beta reverse primer was combined with TRBV1-TRBV30 forward primers in the first two PCR rounds, and each round had approximately 9 cycles. TCRdb analysed the multiplex PCR reads with MiXCR anew, one entry per CDR3 protein. This table holds about 97,000 distinct CDR3 sequences, 65% to 75% found once. The sequenced sample was liver tumor tissue from sampling region 2. Specified subset: tumor region T2, inferior pole. The receptors here all came from a woman aged 55-70 years with primary liver carcinoma and hepatitis B virus infection.

J is TRBJ2-7 and V is TRBV10-2, with D unresolved. V dropped 5 bases and J dropped 3 bases, with 14 bases sitting between them. The length of the CDR3 is 14 residues. In germline, CDR1 is WSHSY, CDR2 SAAADI. For the CDR3, the DNA is TGCGCCAGCAGTCGCGACTTCGATAGCTACGAGCAGTACTTC. Residues: CASSRDFDSYEQYF.

The J gene is TRBJ2-5, the V gene TRBV28; D is unclear. Per germline, CDR1 MDHEN and CDR2 SYDVKM. V was cut by 10 bases and J by 5 bases, with 23 bases left in between. CDR3 size: 15 residues. The DNA for the CDR3 is TGTGCCAACAGAGTCCAGAAAGGGTTGACGGAGACCCAGTACTTC. Amino acid sequence: CANRVQKGLTETQYF.

V usage is TRBV6-1 and J usage is TRBJ2-7; D is tentatively TRBD1 or TRBD2 (5 bases each). The CDR3 covers 13 residues. Deletions cut 9 bases from V and 4 bases from J, with 16 bases between. From germline, CDR1 is MNHNS and CDR2 SASEGT. The CDR3 region has the DNA TGTGCCAGTGAAGCTTTCGAGGGGTACGAGCAGTACTTC. Translating it yields CASEAFEGYEQYF.

The table lists this clonotype with many counts. J is TRBJ2-3 and V is TRBV10-3; tentative D call: TRBD2 (5 bases). The germline V gene encodes CDR1 ENHRY and CDR2 SYGVKD. The CDR3 runs to 17 residues. V lost 1 base to trimming and J lost 1 base, with 15 bases between them. This CDR3 is CAISEFGLHFGTDTQYF. The DNA for the CDR3 is TGTGCCATCAGTGAGTTTGGACTCCACTTTGGCACAGATACGCAGTATTTT.

A remark on this clonotype: Mismatch with germline at one junction end may stem from a read error. J is TRBJ2-1 and V is TRBV4-2; perhaps D is TRBD1 or TRBD2 (6 bases each). Germline V gives CDR1 LGHNA, CDR2 YNFKEQ. This CDR3 is built from 17 residues. The CDR3, as DNA: TGTGCCAGCAGCCAAGAGGGATCCCAGGGGAGGTACAATGAACAGTTCTTC. Residues: CASSQEGSQGRYNEQFF.

This sequence joins TRBV29-1 and TRBJ2-7; TRBD1 matches at 7 bases. The CDR3 has 14 amino acids. Looked up from germline, CDR1 is SQVTM and CDR2 is ANQGSEA. The V and J ends lost 0 bases and 12 bases, in that order; junction bases with no gene match: 14. CDR3 bases: TGCAGCGTTGAAGATGATTCCAGGGGGTCCGAGTTGTACTTC. This translates into CSVEDDSRGSELYF.

The chain recombines TRBV5-1 with TRBJ1-1, with 7 bases lining up with TRBD1. This CDR3 spans 14 amino acids. J lost 1 base, V lost 6 bases, and 6 bases had no gene match. The V gene's germline CDR1 is SGHRS and CDR2 YFSETQ. Here the CDR3 DNA reads TGCGCCAGCACCCATACAGGGGCGAACACTGAAGCTTTCTTT. This codes for CASTHTGANTEAFF.

Regarding this clonotype: This clone may be a read error of a much larger clone one base away. This chain links TRBV5-1 with TRBJ2-7, with 8 bases identical to TRBD2. From germline, CDR1 is SGHRS and CDR2 YFSETQ. CDR3 length: 14 residues. Trimming cost V 8 bases and J 3 bases; bases outside gene matches: 10. The DNA of the CDR3 is TGCGCCAGTTCCATAGCGGGACGAAACTACGAGCAGTACTTC. Residues: CASSIAGRNYEQYF.

This clonotype occurred many times. The chain carries TRBV29-1 and TRBJ2-3, with D tentatively TRBD1 (6 bases). This CDR3 has 12 amino acids. Germline-derived CDR1 and CDR2 are SQVTM and ANQGSEA. V was clipped by 6 bases and J by 3 bases, with 10 bases between them. CDR3 DNA: TGCAGCGTCCTTGGACAGACAGATACGCAGTATTTT. Translated, it gives CSVLGQTDTQYF.

A note on this clonotype: Given a much more abundant clone one base away, this may be a read error. The CDR3 reads CASSFGGESTDAQYF. As DNA, the CDR3 is TGTGCCAGCAGTTTTGGGGGAGAGAGCACAGATGCGCAGTATTTT. The V call is TRBV12-3 or TRBV12-4, the J call TRBJ2-3; D is possibly TRBD1 or TRBD2 (5 bases each). The CDR3 runs to 15 residues.

As concerns this clonotype: The junction shows a germline mismatch at one end, possibly a read error. The V gene is TRBV11-2, the J gene TRBJ2-1; 14 bases line up with TRBD2. Germline V gene data show CDR1 as SGHAT and CDR2 as FQNNGV. This CDR3 region has 17 residues. CDR3 region: CASSRRLAGGPVDEQFF. In nucleotides, the CDR3 is TGTGCTAGCAGCAGGAGACTAGCGGGAGGGCCGGTGGACGAGCAGTTCTTC.

This chain joins TRBV11-1 and TRBJ1-1; no clear D gene. Between the trimmed V and J ends, which lost 4 bases and 5 bases, there was a span of 20 bases. The CDR3 covers 16 residues. The germline V gene encodes CDR1 SGHAT and CDR2 FQDESV (reference sequence). The CDR3: CASSSRVETSNTEAFF. The CDR3 region has the DNA TGTGCCAGCAGCTCGCGGGTCGAGACATCGAATACTGAAGCTTTCTTT.

Ten or more counts support this clonotype. The chain is built from TRBV10-3 and TRBJ2-3; D is unclear. The germline CDR1 and CDR2 sequences are ENHRY and SYGVKD. The germline V and J ends were trimmed by 4 bases and 4 bases, with 3 bases remaining between them. The CDR3 contains 11 residues. This CDR3 reads CAISASDTQYF. DNA for the CDR3: TGTGCCATCAGTGCATCAGATACGCAGTATTTT.

For this clonotype: A much larger clone lies one base from this, so it may be a read error. The chain has TRBV13 and TRBJ2-5; D is perhaps TRBD2 (5 bases). CDR1 and CDR2 (germline): PRHDT, FYEKMQ (reference sequence). This CDR3 comprises 14 residues. CDR3 loop: CARSSSASRETQYF. For the CDR3, the DNA is TGTGCCAGGAGCTCGTCGGCTAGCAGGGAGACCCAGTACTTC.

This clonotype was seen at least ten times. The gene calls are TRBV5-1 and TRBJ2-3; D is tentatively TRBD1 or TRBD2 (5 bases each). Trimming shortened V by 0 bases and J by 5 bases, and 16 bases separated the two germline ends. The CDR3 spans 16 residues. Per germline, CDR1 SGHRS and CDR2 YFSETQ. DNA for the CDR3: TGCGCCAGCAGCTTGGCTCGGGCAGGGACGGGAGATACGCAGTATTTT. Its protein is CASSLARAGTGDTQYF.

As for this clonotype: Germline and junction disagree at one end, which may indicate a read error. This chain uses TRBV10-3 with TRBJ2-3; 11 bases match TRBD1. Germline V gene data show CDR1 as ENHRY and CDR2 as SYGVKD. The CDR3 loop spans 17 amino acids. CDR3 DNA sequence: TGTACCATTAGCTCAATGGCCGGGACAGGGGGTACAGATACGAAGTATTTT. Encoded protein: CTISSMAGTGGTDTKYF.

A remark on this clonotype: Without the conserved terminal phenylalanine or tryptophan, this CDR3 likely stems from a read error. No DNA is shown, since the ends of the CDR3 on it are uncertain; the CDR3 is the one TCRdb lists. The chain employs TRBV11-1 and TRBJ2-3; the table gives TRBD2 as D, unverified against the DNA. From germline, CDR1 is SGHAT and CDR2 FQDESV (reference sequence). The CDR3 has 14 residues if both end residues are counted. The CDR3 region is CANSLRLRAGGSHI.

This clonotype was observed at least ten times. The CDR3: CASSYSRGDTEAFF. The CDR3 bases are TGTGCCAGCAGTTACTCGAGGGGAGACACTGAAGCTTTCTTT. V is TRBV6-5 and J is TRBJ1-1; D may be TRBD1 (5 bases). The CDR3 length is 14 residues. Germline V gives CDR1 MNHEY, CDR2 SVGAGI. Trimming shortened V by 0 bases and J by 3 bases, and 8 bases separated the two germline ends.

A remark on this clonotype: A much larger clone lies one base from this, so it may be a read error. The rearrangement links TRBV6-1 to TRBJ2-3; D could derive from TRBD1 or TRBD2 (5 bases each). The germline gives CDR1 MNHNS, CDR2 SASEGT. The CDR3 has 14 residues. The V gene lost 9 bases and the J gene lost 2 bases, with 15 bases spanning the gap. CDR3 nucleotide sequence: TGTGCCAGTCTTCGTGGGGGTTACACAGATACGCAGTATTTT. This gives the protein CASLRGGYTDTQYF.

Comment on this clonotype: The CDR3 does not end in the conserved phenylalanine or tryptophan, so this is likely a read error. In nucleotides, the CDR3 is TGTGACAGCGGCCAGGCAGATACGCAGTATTTG. It translates to CDSGQADTQYL. This rearrangement joins TRBV4-2 to TRBJ2-3; D may be TRBD2 (5 bases). The germline CDR1 and CDR2 sequences are LGHNA and YNFKEQ. The CDR3 is 11 residues long.

As regards this clonotype: A junction end diverges from the germline sequence, so it may reflect a read error. This rearrangement joins TRBV11-3 to TRBJ2-1, with D perhaps matching TRBD2 (5 bases). From germline, CDR1 is SGHNT and CDR2 YENEEA. This CDR3 is built from 17 residues. Written as DNA, the CDR3 is TGTGTCAGCAGCTTAGGGTTAGGCGGGCTTTCCTACGATGAGCAGTTCTTC. Translated: CVSSLGLGGLSYDEQFF.

This clonotype was found many times. The chain links TRBV6-6 to TRBJ1-6, with a tentative D call TRBD1 (5 bases). Germline CDR1 is MNHNY and CDR2 is SVGAGI (reference sequence). The CDR3 has 12 residues. Trimming took off 6 bases at V and 10 bases at J, with 10 bases between the two ends. The CDR3 reads CASSHKGSPLHF. In DNA form, the CDR3 reads TGTGCCAGCAGCCATAAGGGGTCACCCCTCCACTTT.

As concerns this clonotype: A clone one base away is much larger, so this may be a read error. This chain uses TRBV5-1 with TRBJ2-3; D perhaps matches TRBD2 (5 bases). This CDR3 contains 17 residues. Trimming left V 0 bases short and J 1 base short, with 15 bases between. Per the germline V gene, CDR1 is SGHRS and CDR2 is YFSETQ. CDR3 sequence reads: CASSLARVATGTDTQYF. As DNA, the CDR3 is TGCGCCAGCAGCTTGGCACGGGTAGCGACTGGCACAGATACGCAGTATTTT.

Note on this clonotype: One base away lies a much larger clone, so this may be a sequencing read error. The chain joins TRBV14 to TRBJ1-2; TRBD1 aligns across 7 bases. CDR1 and CDR2 from the germline V gene are SGHDN and FVKESK. V trimming: 7 bases; J trimming: 4 bases; junction bases outside the gene matches: 15. This CDR3 region has 16 residues. For the CDR3, the DNA is TGTGCCAGCAACCAGAGGGGCCGACAGGGCGGCTATGGCTACACCTTC. Translated: CASNQRGRQGGYGYTF.

This chain links TRBV19 with TRBJ2-5; D is uncertain. This CDR3 has 15 residues. Per the germline V gene, CDR1 is LNHDA and CDR2 is SQIVND (reference sequence). V shed 6 bases and J shed 2 bases, with 16 bases lying between them. CDR3 residues: CASRRGPAGQETQYF. The CDR3 nucleotides are TGTGCCAGTAGACGAGGCCCGGCAGGACAAGAGACCCAGTACTTC.